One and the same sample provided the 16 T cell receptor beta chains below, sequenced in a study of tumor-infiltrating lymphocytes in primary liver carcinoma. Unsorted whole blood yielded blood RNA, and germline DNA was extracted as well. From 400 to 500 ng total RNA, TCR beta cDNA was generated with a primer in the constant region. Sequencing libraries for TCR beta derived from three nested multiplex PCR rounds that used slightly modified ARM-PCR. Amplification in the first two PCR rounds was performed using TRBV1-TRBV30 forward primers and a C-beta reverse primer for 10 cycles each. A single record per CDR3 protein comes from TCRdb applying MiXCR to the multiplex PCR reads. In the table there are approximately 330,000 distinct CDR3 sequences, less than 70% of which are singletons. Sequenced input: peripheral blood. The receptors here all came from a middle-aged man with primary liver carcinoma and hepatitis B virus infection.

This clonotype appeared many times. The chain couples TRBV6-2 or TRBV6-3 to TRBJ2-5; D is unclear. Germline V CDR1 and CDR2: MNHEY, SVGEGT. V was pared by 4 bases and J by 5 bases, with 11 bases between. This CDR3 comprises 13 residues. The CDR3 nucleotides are TGTGCCAGCAGTTTATCTTTCGTGGAGACCCAGTACTTC. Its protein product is CASSLSFVETQYF.

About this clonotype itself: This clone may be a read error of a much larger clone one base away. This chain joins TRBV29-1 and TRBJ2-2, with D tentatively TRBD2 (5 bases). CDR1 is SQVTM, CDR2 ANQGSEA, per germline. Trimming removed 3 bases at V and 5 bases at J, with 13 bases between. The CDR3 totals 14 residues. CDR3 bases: TGCAGCGTTGACCCCGGGATACAGACCGGGGAGCTGTTTTTT. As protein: CSVDPGIQTGELFF.

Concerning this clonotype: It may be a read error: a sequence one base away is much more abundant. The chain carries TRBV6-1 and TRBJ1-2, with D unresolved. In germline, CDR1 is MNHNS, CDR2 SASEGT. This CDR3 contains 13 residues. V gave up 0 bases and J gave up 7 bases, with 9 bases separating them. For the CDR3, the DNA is TGTGCCAGCAGTGAAGCGCTGCTCTTTGGCTACACCTTC. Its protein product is CASSEALLFGYTF.

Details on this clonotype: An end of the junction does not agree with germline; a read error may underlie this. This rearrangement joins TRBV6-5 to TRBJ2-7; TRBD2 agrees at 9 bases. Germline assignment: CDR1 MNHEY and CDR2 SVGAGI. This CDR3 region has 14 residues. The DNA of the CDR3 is TGCGCCAGCAGTTACTCTAGCGGGAATAGCGAGCGATACTTC. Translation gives CASSYSSGNSERYF.

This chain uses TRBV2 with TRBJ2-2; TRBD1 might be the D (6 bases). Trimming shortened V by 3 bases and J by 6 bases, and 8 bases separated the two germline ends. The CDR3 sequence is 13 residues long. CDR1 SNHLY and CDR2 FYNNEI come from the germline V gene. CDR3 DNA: TGTGCCAGCAGTGAGCAGGGGTCCGGGGAGCTGTTTTTT. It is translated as CASSEQGSGELFF.

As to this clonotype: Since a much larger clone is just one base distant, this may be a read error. The CDR3 DNA reads as TGTGCCCGCAGCTTAGACCGGGCGGGGGACTATGGCTACACCTTC. This encodes CARSLDRAGDYGYTF. The chain employs TRBV11-2 and TRBJ1-2, with D tentatively TRBD1 (5 bases). CDR1 and CDR2 (germline): SGHAT, FQNNGV. The CDR3 totals 15 residues.

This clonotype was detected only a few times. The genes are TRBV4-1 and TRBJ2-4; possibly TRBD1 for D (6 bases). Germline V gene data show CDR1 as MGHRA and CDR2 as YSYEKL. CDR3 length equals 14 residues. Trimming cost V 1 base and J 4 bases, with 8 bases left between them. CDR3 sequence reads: CASSQVTGKNIQYF. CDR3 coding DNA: TGCGCCAGCAGCCAAGTGACAGGAAAAAACATTCAGTACTTC.

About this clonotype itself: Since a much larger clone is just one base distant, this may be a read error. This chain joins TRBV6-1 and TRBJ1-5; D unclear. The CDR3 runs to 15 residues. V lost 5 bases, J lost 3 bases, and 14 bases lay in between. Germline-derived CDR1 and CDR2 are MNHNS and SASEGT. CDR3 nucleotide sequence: TGTGCCAGCAGTCGAACCGGGCAGGTCAATCAGCCCCAGCATTTT. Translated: CASSRTGQVNQPQHF.

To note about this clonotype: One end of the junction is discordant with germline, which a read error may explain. Here the CDR3 reads CVSSLVALSTDTQYF. The CDR3 DNA is TGTGTCAGCAGCTTAGTGGCGCTTAGCACAGATACGCAGTATTTT. V is TRBV11-2 and J is TRBJ2-3; D is unresolved. In germline, CDR1 is SGHAT, CDR2 FQNNGV. The CDR3 is made up of 15 amino acids.

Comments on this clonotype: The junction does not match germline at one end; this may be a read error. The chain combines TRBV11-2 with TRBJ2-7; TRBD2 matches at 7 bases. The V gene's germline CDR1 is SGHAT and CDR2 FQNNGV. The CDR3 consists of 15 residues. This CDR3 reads CASSKPGRGEYEQYF. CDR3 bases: TGTGCCAGCAGCAAACCGGGACGGGGGGAATACGAACAGTACTTC.

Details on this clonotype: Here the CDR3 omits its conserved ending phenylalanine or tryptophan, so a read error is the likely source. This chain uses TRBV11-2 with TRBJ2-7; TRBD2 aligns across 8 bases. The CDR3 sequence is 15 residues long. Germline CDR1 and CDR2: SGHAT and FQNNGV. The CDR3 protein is CARSIPLADPYEQYL. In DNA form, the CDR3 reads TGTGCCAGAAGCATACCACTAGCGGACCCCTACGAACAGTACTTG.

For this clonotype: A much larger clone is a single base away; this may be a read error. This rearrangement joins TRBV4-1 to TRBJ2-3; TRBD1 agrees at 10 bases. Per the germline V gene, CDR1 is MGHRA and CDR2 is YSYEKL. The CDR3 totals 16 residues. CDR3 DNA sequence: TGCGCCAGCAGCCAAGCCGACAGGGGGCGATCGGATAAGCAGTATTTT. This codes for CASSQADRGRSDKQYF.

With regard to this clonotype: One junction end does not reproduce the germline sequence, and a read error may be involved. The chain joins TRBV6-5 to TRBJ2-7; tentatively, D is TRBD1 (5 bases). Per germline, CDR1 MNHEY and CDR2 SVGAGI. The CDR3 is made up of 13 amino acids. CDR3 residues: CDSSYSPDREQYF. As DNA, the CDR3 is TGTGACAGCAGTTACTCGCCCGACAGAGAGCAGTACTTC.

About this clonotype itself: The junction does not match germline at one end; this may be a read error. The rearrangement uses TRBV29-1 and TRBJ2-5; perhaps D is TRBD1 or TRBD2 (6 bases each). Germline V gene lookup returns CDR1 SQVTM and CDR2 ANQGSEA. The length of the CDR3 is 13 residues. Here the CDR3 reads CSAGGIRAETQYF. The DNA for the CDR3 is TGCAGCGCCGGGGGCATTCGGGCGGAGACCCAATACTTC.

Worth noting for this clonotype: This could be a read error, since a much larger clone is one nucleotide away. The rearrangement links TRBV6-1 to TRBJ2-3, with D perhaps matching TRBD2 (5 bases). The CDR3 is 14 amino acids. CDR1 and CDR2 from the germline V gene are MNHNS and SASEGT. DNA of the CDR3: TGTGCCTGCAGAGCGGACCTCGGGGCAGATACGCAGTATTTT. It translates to CACRADLGADTQYF.

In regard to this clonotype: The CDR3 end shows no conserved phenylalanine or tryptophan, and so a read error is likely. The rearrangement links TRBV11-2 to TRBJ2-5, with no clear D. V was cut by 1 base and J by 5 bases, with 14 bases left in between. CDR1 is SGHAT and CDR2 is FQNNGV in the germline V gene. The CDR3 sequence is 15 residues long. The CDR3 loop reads CASSLGATQCETQYY. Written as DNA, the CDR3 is TGTGCCAGCAGCTTAGGGGCTACTCAATGTGAGACCCAGTACTAT.